The source of this T cell receptor (beta chain) is a study of blood T cell repertoires in COVID-19. Looking at the study overall: The samples span acute and convalescent COVID-19 from the United States, Italy and Spain. Sample material is recorded as cDNA or gDNA derived from T cells, B-cell-depleted T cells, or PBMCs.

In the original processing: Amplification from reference gene primers served as the basis for estimated nucleated cell counts. Libraries were prepared by immunoSEQ multiplex PCR; TCRdb keeps only in-frame clonotypes and omits some of them. V and J calls and clone size are given by that table; D and trimming were obtained from the DNA. The profile shows a few hundred thousand clones, 84% of them singletons. V lost 6 bases and J 4 bases, leaving 17 bases between the germline ends. From germline, CDR1 is MNHNY and CDR2 SVGAGI (reference sequence). This CDR3 is 15 amino acids long. This clone was seen a single time.

Material for sequencing was peripheral blood. This chain connects TRBV6-6 to TRBJ2-3; the D gene is possibly TRBD2 (7 bases). The TCR comes from a man aged 55 to 70 with acute or convalescent COVID-19. CDR3 coding DNA: TGTGCCAGCAGCCCACAGGGAGGGGGGGCAGATACGCAGTATTTT. Protein product: CASSPQGGGADTQYF.